Reported below is one TCR beta chain. Its antigen is unidentified. The PBMCs studied were ones that came from 10 ml fresh peripheral blood. The data were obtained in a study of T cells in Graves' hyperthyroidism and ophthalmopathy. Researchers amplified the TCR beta CDR3 regions from RNA transcripts. The primer set for the first-round RT-PCR of the TCR CDR3 was HTBI. TCRdb fed the multiplex PCR reads into MiXCR, producing one record per CDR3 protein. Of about 290,000 distinct CDR3 sequences listed, less than 15% are singletons. The study, taken as a whole, reports: In blood, most of the thyroid clonotypes expanded above 0.001 were also present.

The CDR3 totals 16 residues. The V segment lost 3 bases and the J segment 4 bases; nucleotides outside the gene matches: 9. Germline loops: CDR1 KGHSH, CDR2 LQKENI. The sequence was obtained from a woman between 25 and 40 years old with Graves' hyperthyroidism that later progressed to Graves' ophthalmopathy. This chain connects TRBV18 to TRBJ2-7; 10 nucleotides line up with TRBD1. Sequenced material: blood. The CDR3 protein is CASSPSPGTGAYEQYF. The CDR3 DNA follows: TGTGCCAGCTCACCCTCGCCCGGGACAGGGGCGTACGAGCAGTACTTC.